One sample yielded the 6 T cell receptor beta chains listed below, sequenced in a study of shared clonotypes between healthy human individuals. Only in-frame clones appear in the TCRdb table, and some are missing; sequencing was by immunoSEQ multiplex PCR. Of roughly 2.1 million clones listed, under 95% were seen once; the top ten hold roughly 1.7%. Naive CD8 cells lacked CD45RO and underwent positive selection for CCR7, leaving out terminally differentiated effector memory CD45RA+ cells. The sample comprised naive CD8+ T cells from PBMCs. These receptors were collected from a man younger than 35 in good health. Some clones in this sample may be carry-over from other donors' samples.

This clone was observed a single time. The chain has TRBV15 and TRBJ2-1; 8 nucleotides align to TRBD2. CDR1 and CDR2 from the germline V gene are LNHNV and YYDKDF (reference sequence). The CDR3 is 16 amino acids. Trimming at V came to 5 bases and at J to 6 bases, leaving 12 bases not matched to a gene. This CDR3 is CATSLTSGASSNEQFF. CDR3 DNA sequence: TGTGCCACCAGCTTAACTAGCGGAGCATCGTCCAATGAGCAGTTCTTC.

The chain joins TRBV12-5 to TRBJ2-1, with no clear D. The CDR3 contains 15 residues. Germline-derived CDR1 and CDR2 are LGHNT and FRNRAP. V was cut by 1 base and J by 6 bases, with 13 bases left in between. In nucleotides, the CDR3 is TGTGCTAGTGGTTTGGCCACGGTAGGCCCCAATGAGCAGTTCTTC. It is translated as CASGLATVGPNEQFF.

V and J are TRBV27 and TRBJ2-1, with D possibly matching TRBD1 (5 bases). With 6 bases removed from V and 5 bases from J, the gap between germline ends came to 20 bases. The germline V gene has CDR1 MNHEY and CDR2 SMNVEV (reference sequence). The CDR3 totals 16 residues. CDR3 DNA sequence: TGTGCCAGCAGCCGCAAGGTCGGGTGGGGCCACAATGAGCAGTTCTTC. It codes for CASSRKVGWGHNEQFF.

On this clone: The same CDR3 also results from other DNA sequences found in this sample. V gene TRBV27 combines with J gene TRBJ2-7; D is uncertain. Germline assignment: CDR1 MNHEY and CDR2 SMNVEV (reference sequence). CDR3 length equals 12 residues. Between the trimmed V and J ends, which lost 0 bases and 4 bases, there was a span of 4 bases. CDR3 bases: TGTGCCAGCAGTTTATCAGCTTACGAGCAGTACTTC. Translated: CASSLSAYEQYF.

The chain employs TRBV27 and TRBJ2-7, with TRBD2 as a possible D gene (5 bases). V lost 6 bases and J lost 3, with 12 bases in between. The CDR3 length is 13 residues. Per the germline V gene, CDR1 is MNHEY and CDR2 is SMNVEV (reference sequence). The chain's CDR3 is CASRDSNDYEQYF. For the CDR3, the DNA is TGTGCCAGCAGGGACTCGAACGACTACGAGCAGTACTTC.

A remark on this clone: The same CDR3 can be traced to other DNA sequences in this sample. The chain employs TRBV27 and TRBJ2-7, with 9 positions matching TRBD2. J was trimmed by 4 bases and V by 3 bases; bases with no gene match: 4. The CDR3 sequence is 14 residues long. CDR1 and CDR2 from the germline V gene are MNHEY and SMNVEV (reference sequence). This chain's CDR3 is CASSFGGRGYEQYF. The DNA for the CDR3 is TGTGCCAGCAGTTTTGGCGGGAGGGGGTACGAGCAGTACTTC.